This T cell receptor (beta chain) appears in the sequencing data of a study of blood T cells in healthy people across ages. General observations from the study: Naive CD4+ cell counts and diversity both ran higher in long-lived than in aged donors.

Russia was home to the donors, healthy Caucasian individuals aged 6 to 90. With each sample, at least 5 micrograms of total RNA were extracted. There are a few counts of this clonotype. As yet, its antigen is unknown. PCR was performed a second time for roughly 7 to 11 cycles using a sample-barcoded 5' primer and a J-beta primer mix. TCRdb fed the 5' RACE reads into MiXCR, producing one record per CDR3 protein. In the table there are some 370,000 distinct CDR3 sequences, 50% to 60% of which are singletons. The sequenced sample consisted of blood. The receptor's source is a man aged 60 to 75 in good health.

The chain's CDR3 is CSVEGRQGLGEQYF. The CDR3 nucleotides read TGCAGCGTTGAAGGGAGACAGGGCCTCGGGGAGCAGTACTTC. The genes are TRBV29-1 and TRBJ2-7, with 7 nucleotides matching TRBD1. Trimming cost V 1 base and J 7 bases; bases outside gene matches: 10. The CDR3 has 14 amino acids. Germline loops: CDR1 SQVTM, CDR2 ANQGSEA.